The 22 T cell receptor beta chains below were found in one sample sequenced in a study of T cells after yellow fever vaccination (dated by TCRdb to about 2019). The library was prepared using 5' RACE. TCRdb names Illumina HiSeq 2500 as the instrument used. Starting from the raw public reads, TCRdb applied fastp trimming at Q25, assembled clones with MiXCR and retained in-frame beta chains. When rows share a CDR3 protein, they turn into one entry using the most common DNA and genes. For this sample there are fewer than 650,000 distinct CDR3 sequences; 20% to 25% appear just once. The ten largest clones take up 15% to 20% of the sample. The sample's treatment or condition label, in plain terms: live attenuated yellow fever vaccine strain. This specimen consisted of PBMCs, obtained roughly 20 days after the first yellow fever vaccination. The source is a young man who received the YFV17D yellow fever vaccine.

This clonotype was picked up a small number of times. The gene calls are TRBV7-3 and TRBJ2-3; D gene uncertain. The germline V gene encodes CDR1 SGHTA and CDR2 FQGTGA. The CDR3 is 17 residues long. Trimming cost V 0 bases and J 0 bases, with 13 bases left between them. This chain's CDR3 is CASSLTGRSTSTDTQYF. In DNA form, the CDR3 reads TGTGCCAGCAGCTTAACAGGACGGAGCACTAGCACAGATACGCAGTATTTT.

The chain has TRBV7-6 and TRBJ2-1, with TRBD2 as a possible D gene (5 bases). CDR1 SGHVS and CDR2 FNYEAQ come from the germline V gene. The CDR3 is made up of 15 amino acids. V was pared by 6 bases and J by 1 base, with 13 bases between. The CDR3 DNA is TGTGCCAGCAGTCTAGCCCAGCGGTCCTACAATGAGCAGTTCTTC. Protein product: CASSLAQRSYNEQFF.

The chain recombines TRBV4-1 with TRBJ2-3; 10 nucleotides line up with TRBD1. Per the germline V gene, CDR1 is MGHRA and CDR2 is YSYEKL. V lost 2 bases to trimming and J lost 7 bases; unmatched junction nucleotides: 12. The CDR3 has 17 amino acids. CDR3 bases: TGCGCCAGCAGCCAACCCCGGACAGGGGGGGCCCAGAATACGCAGTATTTT. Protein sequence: CASSQPRTGGAQNTQYF.

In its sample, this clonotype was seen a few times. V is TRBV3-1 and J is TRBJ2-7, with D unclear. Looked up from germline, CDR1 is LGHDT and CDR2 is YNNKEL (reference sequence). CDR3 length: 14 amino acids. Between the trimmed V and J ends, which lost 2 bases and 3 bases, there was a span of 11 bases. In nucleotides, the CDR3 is TGTGCCAGCAGCCAAATACAGAGTATCTACGAGCAGTACTTC. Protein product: CASSQIQSIYEQYF.

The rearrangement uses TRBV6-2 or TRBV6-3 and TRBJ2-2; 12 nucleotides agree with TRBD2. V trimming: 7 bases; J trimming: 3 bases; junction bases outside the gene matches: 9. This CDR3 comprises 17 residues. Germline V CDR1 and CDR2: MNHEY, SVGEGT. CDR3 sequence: CASNPPRTSGDTGELFF. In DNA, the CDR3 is TGTGCCAGCAACCCACCCCGGACTAGCGGGGACACCGGGGAGCTGTTTTTT.

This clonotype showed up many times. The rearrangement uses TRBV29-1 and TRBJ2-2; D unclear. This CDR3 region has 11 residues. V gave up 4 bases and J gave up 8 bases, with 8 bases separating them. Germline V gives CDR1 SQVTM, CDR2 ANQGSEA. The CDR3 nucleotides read TGCAGCGTTGGACTCCAAGGGGAGCTGTTTTTT. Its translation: CSVGLQGELFF.

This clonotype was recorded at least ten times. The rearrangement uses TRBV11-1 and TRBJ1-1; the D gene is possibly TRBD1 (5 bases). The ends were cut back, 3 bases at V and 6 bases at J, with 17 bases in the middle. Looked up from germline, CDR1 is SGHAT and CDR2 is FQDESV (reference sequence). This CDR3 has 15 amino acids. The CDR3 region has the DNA TGTGCCAGCAGCTTTGGGGCCGGGGAGTCATCTGAAGCTTTCTTT. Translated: CASSFGAGESSEAFF.

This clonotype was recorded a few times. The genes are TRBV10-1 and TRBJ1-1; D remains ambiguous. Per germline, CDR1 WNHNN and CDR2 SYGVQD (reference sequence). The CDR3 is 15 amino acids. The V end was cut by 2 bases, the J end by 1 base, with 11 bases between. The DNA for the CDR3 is TGCGCCAGCAGTGAGGCCGGGGAAGGGAACACTGAAGCTTTCTTT. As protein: CASSEAGEGNTEAFF.

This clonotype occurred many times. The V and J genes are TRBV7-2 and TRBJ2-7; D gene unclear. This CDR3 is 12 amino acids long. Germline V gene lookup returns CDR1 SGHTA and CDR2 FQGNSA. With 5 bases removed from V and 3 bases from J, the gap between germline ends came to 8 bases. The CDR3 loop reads CASSPTNYEQYF. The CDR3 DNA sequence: TGTGCCAGCAGCCCCACAAACTACGAGCAGTACTTC.

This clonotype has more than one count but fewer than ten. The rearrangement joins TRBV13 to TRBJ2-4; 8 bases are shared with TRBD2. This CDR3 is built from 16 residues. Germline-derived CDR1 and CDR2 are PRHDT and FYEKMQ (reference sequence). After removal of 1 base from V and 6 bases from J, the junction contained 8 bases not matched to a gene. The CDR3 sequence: CASSLAGGDVRNIQYF. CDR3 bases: TGTGCCAGCAGCTTAGCCGGGGGGGACGTGAGAAACATTCAGTACTTC.

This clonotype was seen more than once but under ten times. CDR3 in amino acids: CASSQDTGDGNTIYF. CDR3 bases: TGTGCCAGCAGCCAAGACACAGGGGATGGAAACACCATATATTTT. The rearrangement uses TRBV4-2 and TRBJ1-3; 7 nucleotides align to TRBD1. CDR1 is LGHNA and CDR2 is YNFKEQ in the germline V gene. This CDR3 is 15 amino acids long. J was trimmed by 3 bases and V by 0 bases; bases with no gene match: 2.

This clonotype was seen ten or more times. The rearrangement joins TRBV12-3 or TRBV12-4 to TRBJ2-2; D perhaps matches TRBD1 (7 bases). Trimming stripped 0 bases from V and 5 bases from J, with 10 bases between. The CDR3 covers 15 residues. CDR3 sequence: CASSLAPGGTGELFF. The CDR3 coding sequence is TGTGCCAGCAGTTTAGCCCCAGGGGGGACCGGGGAGCTGTTTTTT.

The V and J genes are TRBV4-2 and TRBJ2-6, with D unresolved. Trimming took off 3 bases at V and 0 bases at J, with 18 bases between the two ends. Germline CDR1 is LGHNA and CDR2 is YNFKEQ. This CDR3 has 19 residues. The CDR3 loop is CASSQEYRPGRSGANVLTF. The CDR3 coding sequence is TGTGCCAGCAGCCAGGAGTATCGCCCCGGCCGCTCTGGGGCCAACGTCCTGACTTTC.

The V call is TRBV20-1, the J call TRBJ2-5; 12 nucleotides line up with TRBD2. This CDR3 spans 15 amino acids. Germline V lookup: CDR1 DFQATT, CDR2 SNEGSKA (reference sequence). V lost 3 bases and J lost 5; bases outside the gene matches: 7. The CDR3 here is CSASRTSGVGETQYF. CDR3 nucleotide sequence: TGCAGTGCTAGCAGGACTAGCGGGGTTGGGGAGACCCAGTACTTC.

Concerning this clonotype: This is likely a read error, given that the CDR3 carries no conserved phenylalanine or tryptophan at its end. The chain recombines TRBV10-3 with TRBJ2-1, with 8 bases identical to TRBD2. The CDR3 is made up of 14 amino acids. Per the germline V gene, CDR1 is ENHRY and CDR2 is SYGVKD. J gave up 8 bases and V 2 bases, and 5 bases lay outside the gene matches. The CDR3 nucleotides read TGTGCCATCAGTGAGCGGGGGGGCATCGATGAGCAGTTCGTC. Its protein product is CAISERGGIDEQFV.

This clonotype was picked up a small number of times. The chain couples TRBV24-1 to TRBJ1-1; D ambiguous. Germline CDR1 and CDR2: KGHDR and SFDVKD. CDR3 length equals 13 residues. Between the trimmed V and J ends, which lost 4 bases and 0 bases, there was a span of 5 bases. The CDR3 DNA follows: TGTGCCACCAGTGACCCAATGAACACTGAAGCTTTCTTT. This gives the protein CATSDPMNTEAFF.

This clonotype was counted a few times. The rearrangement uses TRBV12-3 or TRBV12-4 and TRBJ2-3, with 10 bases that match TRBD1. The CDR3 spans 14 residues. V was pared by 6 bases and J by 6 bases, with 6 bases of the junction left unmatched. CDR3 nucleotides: TGTGCCAGCAGGGGGGACAGGGGCGAGGATACGCAGTATTTT. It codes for CASRGDRGEDTQYF.

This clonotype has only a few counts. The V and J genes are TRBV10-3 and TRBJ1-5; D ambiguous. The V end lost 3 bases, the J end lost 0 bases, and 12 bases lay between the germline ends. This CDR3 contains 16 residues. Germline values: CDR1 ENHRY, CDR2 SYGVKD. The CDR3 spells CAISDSQTYSNQPQHF. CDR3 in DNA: TGTGCCATCAGTGACAGTCAGACCTATAGCAATCAGCCCCAGCATTTT.

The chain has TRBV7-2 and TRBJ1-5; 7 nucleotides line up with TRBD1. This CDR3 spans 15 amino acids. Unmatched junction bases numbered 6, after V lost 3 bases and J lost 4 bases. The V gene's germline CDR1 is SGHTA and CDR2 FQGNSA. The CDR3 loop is CASSFAGGTNQPQHF. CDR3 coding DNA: TGTGCCAGCAGCTTTGCAGGGGGAACGAATCAGCCCCAGCATTTT.

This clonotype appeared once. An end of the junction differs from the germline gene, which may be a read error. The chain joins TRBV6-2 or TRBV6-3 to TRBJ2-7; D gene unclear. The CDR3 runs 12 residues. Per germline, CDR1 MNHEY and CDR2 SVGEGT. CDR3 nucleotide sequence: TGTGCCAGCAGCCCCGCAGATTACGATCAGTACTTC. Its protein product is CASSPADYDQYF.

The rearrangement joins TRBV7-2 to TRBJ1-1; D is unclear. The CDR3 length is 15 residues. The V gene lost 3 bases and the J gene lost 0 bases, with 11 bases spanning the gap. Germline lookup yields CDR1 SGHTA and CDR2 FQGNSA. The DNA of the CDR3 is TGTGCCAGCAGCTTGGCGGGCAACTTGAACACTGAAGCTTTCTTT. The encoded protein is CASSLAGNLNTEAFF.

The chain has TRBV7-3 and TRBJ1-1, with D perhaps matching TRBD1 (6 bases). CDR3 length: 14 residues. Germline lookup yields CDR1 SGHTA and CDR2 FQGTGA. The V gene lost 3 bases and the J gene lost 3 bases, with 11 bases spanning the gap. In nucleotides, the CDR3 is TGTGCCAGCAGCTTGGCAGGGGAAGACACTGAAGCTTTCTTT. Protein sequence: CASSLAGEDTEAFF.